This passage covers 32 T cell receptor beta chains from one sample sequenced in a study of Graves' ophthalmopathy and Graves' hyperthyroidism. From RNA, the CDR3 regions of TCR beta chains were amplified and sequenced. Second-round multiplex PCR came after a first-round RT-PCR that employed HTBI primers. TCRdb reprocessed the multiplex PCR reads with MiXCR, giving one entry per CDR3 protein. The sample shows about 480,000 distinct CDR3 sequences, roughly 14% of them seen only once. The specimen sequenced was blood. These receptors all stem from a woman aged 25 to 39 with Graves' ophthalmopathy.

With respect to this clonotype: This may come from a read error, since a much larger clone is one base off. The gene calls are TRBV14 and TRBJ2-7; unclear D gene. Per the germline V gene, CDR1 is SGHDN and CDR2 is FVKESK. CDR3 length: 13 amino acids. The CDR3 sequence: CACSQDSPYEQYF. CDR3 DNA sequence: TGTGCCTGCAGCCAAGATTCCCCCTACGAGCAGTACTTC.

This clonotype came up many times. V and J are TRBV7-2 and TRBJ2-7; D perhaps matches TRBD1 (7 bases). The CDR3 has 14 amino acids. CDR1 and CDR2 (germline): SGHTA, FQGNSA. V lost 1 base and J lost 7, with 14 bases in between. CDR3 sequence reads: CASSLVEGAGEQYF. The CDR3, as DNA: TGTGCCAGCAGCTTAGTGGAGGGGGCAGGGGAGCAGTACTTC.

This clonotype was counted at least ten times. The V and J genes are TRBV7-9 and TRBJ1-1, with 7 bases lining up with TRBD1. The germline CDR1 and CDR2 sequences are SEHNR and FQNEAQ (reference sequence). The CDR3 spans 13 residues. V lost 6 bases, J lost 5 bases, and 6 bases stayed unmatched. The DNA of the CDR3 is TGTGCCAGCAGGGGGGCAGGGGGAACTGAAGCTTTCTTT. Translation: CASRGAGGTEAFF.

The table lists this clonotype with a few counts. This rearrangement joins TRBV6-2 or TRBV6-3 to TRBJ2-7; D gene uncertain. The CDR3 covers 13 residues. Deletions cut 2 bases from V and 4 bases from J, with 9 bases between. Germline values: CDR1 MNHEY, CDR2 SVGEGT. CDR3 loop: CASSYSRRYEQYF. Written as DNA, the CDR3 is TGTGCCAGCAGTTACAGTAGGAGATACGAGCAGTACTTC.

This clonotype was seen more than once but under ten times. The chain employs TRBV6-1 and TRBJ2-7, with D uncertain. Germline CDR1 reads MNHNS; CDR2 reads SASEGT. The CDR3 has 13 residues. Between the trimmed V and J ends, which lost 4 bases and 1 base, there was a span of 8 bases. CDR3 loop: CASSAQESYEQYF. In DNA form, the CDR3 reads TGTGCCAGCAGTGCCCAAGAGTCCTACGAGCAGTACTTC.

The chain carries TRBV15 and TRBJ1-2; 7 positions agree with TRBD1. V lost 3 bases to trimming and J lost 6 bases; unmatched junction nucleotides: 10. Germline V gives CDR1 LNHNV, CDR2 YYDKDF (reference sequence). This CDR3 is built from 15 residues. Here the CDR3 reads CATSRVTGQRNGYTF. CDR3 sequence (DNA): TGTGCCACCAGCAGGGTTACGGGACAGCGGAATGGCTACACCTTC.

This rearrangement joins TRBV11-2 to TRBJ2-2, with 7 bases fitting TRBD2. With V trimmed by 6 bases and J by 2 bases, 12 bases remained unmatched. The CDR3 runs 17 residues. The germline CDR1 and CDR2 sequences are SGHAT and FQNNGV. The CDR3 DNA is TGTGCCAGCAGGCTACCCTCTAGCGGAGTTAACACCGGGGAGCTGTTTTTT. Its protein product is CASRLPSSGVNTGELFF.

The sample holds many counts of this clonotype. Germline is not matched at one junction end, which may reflect a read error. V usage is TRBV7-7 and J usage is TRBJ2-5, with unresolved D. CDR1 SSHAT and CDR2 FNYEAQ come from the germline V gene (reference sequence). The CDR3 is 13 residues long. This chain's CDR3 is CASSLDGIGTQYF. In DNA, the CDR3 is TGTGCTAGCAGCTTAGACGGAATTGGGACCCAGTACTTC. The variable domain in full, with the rest retrieved from reference TRBV7-7 and TRBJ2-5, is GAGVSQSPRYKVTKRGQDVTLRCDPISSHATLYWYQQALGQGPEFLTYFNYEAQPDKSGLPSDRFSAERPEGSISTLTIQRTEQRDSAMYRCASSLDGIGTQYFGPGTRLLVL.

In its sample, this clonotype was seen many times. The rearrangement joins TRBV15 to TRBJ2-2, with a weak D call TRBD1 (6 bases). The germline CDR1 and CDR2 sequences are LNHNV and YYDKDF (reference sequence). With 1 base removed from V and 2 bases from J, the gap between germline ends came to 8 bases. The CDR3 sequence is 15 residues long. CDR3 in amino acids: CATSRGRGNTGELFF. CDR3 nucleotide sequence: TGTGCCACCAGCAGAGGCAGGGGCAACACCGGGGAGCTGTTTTTT. Filled out from reference TRBV15 and TRBJ2-2, the complete variable domain reads DAMVIQNPRYQVTQFGKPVTLSCSQTLNHNVMYWYQQKSSQAPKLLFHYYDKDFNNEADTPDNFQSRRPNTSFCFLDIRSPGLGDTAMYLCATSRGRGNTGELFFGEGSRLTVL.

This clonotype has a count of ten or more. The V and J genes are TRBV24-1 and TRBJ2-4; 11 bases are shared with TRBD1. This CDR3 has 15 residues. After removal of 4 bases from V and 8 bases from J, the junction contained 6 bases not matched to a gene. The germline gives CDR1 KGHDR, CDR2 SFDVKD. CDR3 in amino acids: CATSDRGQGAHIQYF. CDR3 DNA: TGTGCCACCAGTGACAGAGGACAGGGGGCTCACATTCAGTACTTC.

This clonotype was recorded many times. The chain is built from TRBV28 and TRBJ1-5; D possibly corresponds to TRBD1 (5 bases). V lost 2 bases to trimming and J lost 2 bases, with 13 bases between them. CDR1 and CDR2 from the germline V gene are MDHEN and SYDVKM. CDR3 size: 16 residues. The CDR3 DNA reads TGTGCCAGCAGTTTAGGGGGGGAAGGGGGCAATCAGCCCCAGCATTTT. Translation: CASSLGGEGGNQPQHF.

This clonotype was observed at least ten times. The chain carries TRBV20-1 and TRBJ2-7; perhaps TRBD2 as D (6 bases). Germline CDR1 is DFQATT and CDR2 is SNEGSKA (reference sequence). V was pared by 1 base and J by 5 bases, with 21 bases between. The CDR3 runs 16 residues. The CDR3, as DNA: TGCAGTGCTAGAGGGGGTCGAAGGGCAGCGGGCCACGAGCAGTACTTC. It is translated as CSARGGRRAAGHEQYF.

This clonotype was observed at least ten times. The chain combines TRBV28 with TRBJ1-3, with D maybe TRBD1 (5 bases). V dropped 5 bases and J dropped 2 bases, with 13 bases sitting between them. Germline-derived CDR1 and CDR2 are MDHEN and SYDVKM. The length of the CDR3 is 15 residues. The CDR3 region is CASSIGATAGNTIYF. The DNA of the CDR3 is TGTGCCAGCAGTATCGGGGCCACAGCTGGAAACACCATATATTTT.

Many counts were recorded for this clonotype. The genes are TRBV6-5 and TRBJ2-5, with 9 nucleotides matching TRBD1. Germline CDR1 and CDR2: MNHEY and SVGAGI. The ends lost 4 bases at V and 4 bases at J; junction bases unmatched: 10. This CDR3 has 16 residues. CDR3 nucleotide sequence: TGTGCCAGCAGTTCAACACAACAGGGGGCAGGAGAGACCCAGTACTTC. It codes for CASSSTQQGAGETQYF.

This clonotype was counted many times. This chain links TRBV4-1 with TRBJ1-2; D ambiguous. The germline CDR1 and CDR2 sequences are MGHRA and YSYEKL. V gave up 0 bases and J gave up 5 bases, with 13 bases separating them. The CDR3 runs to 15 residues. The CDR3 region has the DNA TGCGCCAGCAGCCAAGAAGGAACTGAATTTTATGGCTACACCTTC. Amino acids: CASSQEGTEFYGYTF.

This clonotype was seen a few times. A read error may explain this, as a much larger clone is one base away. The rearrangement links TRBV7-2 to TRBJ2-2; 9 bases match TRBD2. Looked up from germline, CDR1 is SGHTA and CDR2 is FQGNSA. The CDR3 is 14 residues long. The CDR3 sequence: CASSRTSEAGELCF. CDR3 in DNA: TGTGCCAGCAGCCGGACTAGCGAAGCCGGGGAGCTGTGTTTT.

This clonotype was observed many times. The chain recombines TRBV19 with TRBJ1-1, with TRBD1 identical over 8 bases. Unmatched junction bases numbered 6, after V lost 7 bases and J lost 5 bases. There are 13 residues in the CDR3. Germline V gene data show CDR1 as LNHDA and CDR2 as SQIVND (reference sequence). The CDR3 sequence is CASMGTGSTEAFF. CDR3 DNA sequence: TGTGCCAGTATGGGGACAGGATCGACTGAAGCTTTCTTT.

Here the CDR3 reads CSAPRPGYTKNIQYF. Written as DNA, the CDR3 is TGCAGTGCTCCTCGGCCGGGGTATACCAAAAACATTCAGTACTTC. The rearrangement links TRBV20-1 to TRBJ2-4, with D possibly matching TRBD2 (5 bases). The CDR3 spans 15 residues. V lost 5 bases and J lost 2, with 16 bases in between. Germline CDR1 reads DFQATT; CDR2 reads SNEGSKA (reference sequence).

This clonotype was observed a few times. The rearrangement joins TRBV5-1 to TRBJ1-2; weak D call: TRBD1 (5 bases). The CDR3 runs 14 residues. The V gene lost 3 bases and the J gene lost 8 bases, with 17 bases spanning the gap. The germline gives CDR1 SGHRS, CDR2 YFSETQ. This chain's CDR3 is CASSSHSGEKGYTF. CDR3 nucleotide sequence: TGCGCCAGCAGCTCCCACTCGGGGGAAAAGGGCTACACCTTC.

This clonotype was seen many times. The chain joins TRBV20-1 to TRBJ2-7; D gene ambiguous. V shed 2 bases and J shed 2 bases, with 10 bases lying between them. The length of the CDR3 is 13 residues. Germline V CDR1 and CDR2: DFQATT, SNEGSKA (reference sequence). CDR3 loop: CSARRESPYEQYF. CDR3 DNA sequence: TGCAGTGCTAGACGAGAGTCCCCCTACGAGCAGTACTTC.

In its sample, this clonotype was seen many times. V gene TRBV29-1 combines with J gene TRBJ2-7, with D perhaps matching TRBD1 (5 bases). The CDR3 totals 14 residues. Germline V CDR1 and CDR2: SQVTM, ANQGSEA. V lost 0 bases to trimming and J lost 4 bases, with 13 bases between them. This chain's CDR3 is CSVEERGPLYEQYF. For the CDR3, the DNA is TGCAGCGTTGAAGAAAGGGGCCCGTTGTACGAGCAGTACTTC.

There are many counts of this clonotype. V is TRBV7-2 and J is TRBJ2-7, with D tentatively TRBD2 (5 bases). Between the trimmed V and J ends, which lost 5 bases and 7 bases, there was a span of 15 bases. This CDR3 region has 13 residues. Germline V gives CDR1 SGHTA, CDR2 FQGNSA. The CDR3 loop reads CASSLFTRGEQYF. The CDR3 DNA sequence: TGTGCCAGCAGCCTCTTTACTAGAGGGGAGCAGTACTTC.

The chain combines TRBV29-1 with TRBJ2-7, with 10 bases aligning to TRBD2. The ends lost 4 bases at V and 4 bases at J; junction bases unmatched: 4. The length of the CDR3 is 13 residues. CDR1 and CDR2 from the germline V gene are SQVTM and ANQGSEA. The DNA of the CDR3 is TGCAGCGTTGGTTCTAGCGGGAGTTACGAGCAGTACTTC. Its translation: CSVGSSGSYEQYF.

This clonotype was recorded many times. The chain joins TRBV14 to TRBJ1-1, with 7 bases that match TRBD1. Germline V lookup: CDR1 SGHDN, CDR2 FVKESK. The CDR3 length is 16 residues. Trimming cost V 5 bases and J 1 base; bases outside gene matches: 10. DNA for the CDR3: TGTGCCAGCAGCATCCGAGGCGGGGACAGGAACACTGAAGCTTTCTTT. It translates to CASSIRGGDRNTEAFF. Full variable domain (missing parts from reference TRBV14 and TRBJ1-1): EAGVTQFPSHSVIEKGQTVTLRCDPISGHDNLYWYRRVMGKEIKFLLHFVKESKQDESGMPNNRFLAERTGGTYSTLKVQPAELEDSGVYFCASSIRGGDRNTEAFFGQGTRLTVV.

This chain connects TRBV27 to TRBJ1-6; D uncertain. Trimming removed 8 bases from V and 4 bases from J, with 9 bases in between. CDR1 is MNHEY and CDR2 is SMNVEV in the germline V gene (reference sequence). The CDR3 runs 13 residues. CDR3 sequence: CASGWQYNSPLHF. CDR3 bases: TGTGCCAGCGGCTGGCAGTATAATTCACCCCTCCACTTT.

This clonotype was observed at least ten times. The J gene is TRBJ2-2, the V gene TRBV30; D gene ambiguous. Germline-derived CDR1 and CDR2 are GTSNPN and SVGIG (reference sequence). The CDR3 is 13 amino acids. Trimming removed 0 bases at V and 8 bases at J, with 10 bases between. As DNA, the CDR3 is TGTGCCTGGAGTGTAATTGGCCCGGGGGAGCTGTTTTTT. This translates into CAWSVIGPGELFF.

This clonotype was recorded at least ten times. This may be a read error: a much more frequent sequence differs by one nucleotide. V usage is TRBV6-1 and J usage is TRBJ2-7, with 7 bases fitting TRBD1. The CDR3 is 15 amino acids. The junction had 13 bases not matched to a gene; V was cut back by 6 bases and J by 5 bases. Germline V gene data show CDR1 as MNHNS and CDR2 as SASEGT. The CDR3 loop reads CASRKGTARSHEQYF. The CDR3 region has the DNA TGTGCCAGCAGGAAAGGGACAGCTCGTTCCCACGAGCAGTACTTC.

This clonotype was picked up many times. Possible read error: a much larger clone is one base away. The CDR3 end shows no conserved phenylalanine or tryptophan, and so a read error is likely. This rearrangement joins TRBV28 to TRBJ1-5, with D possibly being TRBD1 (6 bases). V was pared by 1 base and J by 7 bases, with 11 bases between. The germline V gene encodes CDR1 MDHEN and CDR2 SYDVKM. The CDR3 runs 14 residues. The CDR3 here is CASSLSGGGQPQHL. In DNA form, the CDR3 reads TGTGCCAGCAGTTTATCCGGGGGCGGCCAGCCCCAGCATCTT.

This clonotype was recorded at least ten times. V gene TRBV28 combines with J gene TRBJ1-5; TRBD1 agrees at 7 bases. Germline CDR1 reads MDHEN; CDR2 reads SYDVKM. The V segment lost 6 bases and the J segment 1 base; nucleotides outside the gene matches: 6. The CDR3 length is 15 residues. The CDR3 sequence: CASSPGGRSNQPQHF. The CDR3 DNA sequence: TGTGCCAGCAGCCCAGGGGGTCGGAGCAATCAGCCCCAGCATTTT.

This clonotype has a count of ten or more. CDR3 amino acids: CAWSVRTTGDTEAFF. DNA of the CDR3: TGTGCCTGGAGTGTACGGACAACCGGCGACACTGAAGCTTTCTTT. The V gene is TRBV30, the J gene TRBJ1-1, with D possibly being TRBD1 (5 bases). CDR1 GTSNPN and CDR2 SVGIG come from the germline V gene (reference sequence). The CDR3 has 15 residues. V was clipped by 0 bases and J by 3 bases, with 14 bases between them.

This clonotype was detected ten times or more. The chain is built from TRBV13 and TRBJ1-1; D perhaps matches TRBD1 (5 bases). V was cut by 7 bases and J by 0 bases, with 15 bases left in between. This CDR3 is 15 amino acids long. Per germline, CDR1 PRHDT and CDR2 FYEKMQ (reference sequence). The CDR3 is CASKTEGRMNTEAFF. The CDR3 DNA reads as TGTGCCAGCAAGACCGAGGGGCGAATGAACACTGAAGCTTTCTTT.

This clonotype was seen ten or more times. The V call is TRBV6-1, the J call TRBJ1-1; D is uncertain. The CDR3 runs 15 residues. Germline lookup yields CDR1 MNHNS and CDR2 SASEGT. Trimming took 7 bases from V and 5 from J, leaving 20 bases between them. The CDR3 bases are TGTGCCAGCACCCTACTATTGACGGAGAAGACTGAAGCTTTCTTT. Residues: CASTLLLTEKTEAFF.